One T cell receptor (beta chain) is described in this entry. Its antigen remains unknown. This sample is part of a study of cytomegalovirus exposure and HLA in healthy donors. Study results and caveats: 16,951 TCR beta sequences were associated with HLA alleles at 0.05 false discovery rate in a later analysis. A previous analysis found most TCR beta V segments productive roughly 87% or roughly 30% of the time. A list of around 150 TCR beta chains associated with cytomegalovirus was given.

Trimming cost V 3 bases and J 5 bases, with 10 bases left between them. The CDR3 sequence is 13 residues long. Germline V gene data show CDR1 as LNHDA and CDR2 as SQIVND (reference sequence). PCR involved 60 Vbeta and 13 Jbeta primers. Clones were sequenced by immunoSEQ multiplex PCR, and TCRdb holds only the in-frame ones, with some missing. Its clone listing holds around 140,000 clones. The sequencing input was PBMCs. The rearrangement joins TRBV19 to TRBJ1-1, with D hard to call. This sequence originates from a woman in her thirties or forties in good health and CMV-seronegative. The CDR3 spells CASSMGRETEAFF. The CDR3 bases are TGTGCCAGTAGTATGGGTCGGGAGACTGAAGCTTTCTTT.